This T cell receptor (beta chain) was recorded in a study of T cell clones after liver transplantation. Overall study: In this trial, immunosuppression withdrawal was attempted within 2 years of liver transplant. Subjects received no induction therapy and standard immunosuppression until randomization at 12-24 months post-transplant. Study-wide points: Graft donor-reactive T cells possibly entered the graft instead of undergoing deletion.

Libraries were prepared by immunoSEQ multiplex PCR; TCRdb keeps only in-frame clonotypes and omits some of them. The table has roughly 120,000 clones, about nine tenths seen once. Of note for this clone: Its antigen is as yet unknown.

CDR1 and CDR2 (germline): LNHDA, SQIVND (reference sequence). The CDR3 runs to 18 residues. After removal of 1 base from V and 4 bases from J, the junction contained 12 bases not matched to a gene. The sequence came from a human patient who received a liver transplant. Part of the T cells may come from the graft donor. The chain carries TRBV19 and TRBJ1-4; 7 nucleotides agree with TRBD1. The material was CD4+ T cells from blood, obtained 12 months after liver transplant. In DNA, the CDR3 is TGTGCCAGTAGTATAGCCACCCCACGGCAGGGGGTTAATGAAAAACTGTTTTTT. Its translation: CASSIATPRQGVNEKLFF.